These 27 T cell receptor beta chains share one sample of origin, sequenced in a study of OX40 agonist ivuxolimab in advanced cancers. Repertoires were generated with immunoSEQ multiplex PCR, while TCRdb's copy carries only in-frame clones and drops some. The repertoire holds approximately 70,000 clones, with around 90% as singletons. The sample here was CD4+ or CD8+ T cells sorted from blood, taken in a trial of the OX40 agonist ivuxolimab. These receptors all stem from an adult with an advanced solid tumor such as melanoma, head and neck, liver or kidney cancer.

The rearrangement joins TRBV6-6 to TRBJ2-7; either TRBD1 or TRBD2 may supply D (5 bases each). Germline CDR1 and CDR2: MNHNY and SVGAGI (reference sequence). V shed 2 bases and J shed 3 bases, with 8 bases lying between them. The CDR3 is 13 amino acids. CDR3 protein: CASSYAGSYEQYF. In nucleotides, the CDR3 is TGTGCCAGCAGTTACGCAGGGAGCTACGAGCAGTACTTC.

This sequence joins TRBV28 and TRBJ2-2, with 9 bases that match TRBD1. Germline V gene lookup returns CDR1 MDHEN and CDR2 SYDVKM. CDR3 length: 17 amino acids. V shed 6 bases and J 1 base; nucleotides not matched to a gene: 9. CDR3 amino acids: CASSYPRTGVNTGELFF. The CDR3 DNA sequence: TGTGCCAGCAGCTACCCTAGGACAGGGGTGAACACCGGGGAGCTGTTTTTT.

This clone appeared once. The gene calls are TRBV5-6 and TRBJ1-1; TRBD1 agrees at 8 bases. This CDR3 has 19 residues. Germline V gene data show CDR1 as SGHDT and CDR2 as YYEEEE. V was clipped by 0 bases and J by 2 bases; unmatched bases: 15. The CDR3 protein is CASSLGTGLRAGANTEAFF. The CDR3 DNA reads TGTGCCAGCAGCTTGGGGACAGGGTTAAGGGCTGGGGCTAACACTGAAGCTTTCTTT.

J is TRBJ2-7 and V is TRBV29-1; TRBD1 matches 7 bases. CDR1 is SQVTM and CDR2 is ANQGSEA in the germline V gene. V dropped 4 bases and J dropped 4; count of bases not matched to a gene: 4. The CDR3 has 12 amino acids. The CDR3: CSVGRGTYEQYF. DNA of the CDR3: TGCAGCGTTGGCAGGGGGACATACGAGCAGTACTTC.

This clone was counted once. The J gene is TRBJ2-1, the V gene TRBV4-1; 7 bases line up with TRBD1. J lost 0 bases, V lost 4 bases, and 3 bases had no gene match. The CDR3 contains 15 residues. Germline V gene lookup returns CDR1 MGHRA and CDR2 YSYEKL. The CDR3 loop is CASSPWTGSYNEQFF. The CDR3 nucleotides read TGCGCCAGCAGCCCCTGGACAGGCTCCTACAATGAGCAGTTCTTC.

The chain joins TRBV19 to TRBJ2-1; 7 positions match TRBD2. The germline V gene has CDR1 LNHDA and CDR2 SQIVND (reference sequence). The CDR3 extends over 14 amino acids. V was clipped by 7 bases and J by 4 bases; unmatched bases: 7. CDR3 sequence: CASKRAGRYNEQFF. Here the CDR3 DNA reads TGTGCCAGTAAAAGAGCGGGACGGTACAATGAGCAGTTCTTC.

V usage is TRBV27 and J usage is TRBJ1-5; D unresolved. The germline V and J ends were trimmed by 6 bases and 7 bases, with 19 bases remaining between them. The CDR3 contains 15 residues. CDR1 is MNHEY and CDR2 is SMNVEV in the germline V gene (reference sequence). The CDR3 bases are TGTGCCAGCAGCCTAAAGGGAGGGATGGGGCAGCCCCAGCATTTT. This encodes CASSLKGGMGQPQHF.

Regarding this clone: This sample also contains other DNA sequences that code for the same CDR3. This rearrangement joins TRBV11-3 to TRBJ2-2; 8 positions agree with TRBD1. Looked up from germline, CDR1 is SGHNT and CDR2 is YENEEA. Trimming removed 4 bases from V and 6 bases from J; junction bases left unmatched: 4. The CDR3 extends over 14 amino acids. The CDR3 DNA is TGTGCCAGCAGCTCCCGGACAGGGCCCGGGGAGCTGTTTTTT. This translates into CASSSRTGPGELFF.

This chain links TRBV7-3 with TRBJ2-3; 7 positions agree with TRBD2. This CDR3 is built from 15 residues. Germline CDR1 is SGHTA and CDR2 is FQGTGA. Germline trimming cut 3 bases from V and 5 bases from J; bases unmatched to any gene: 8. The CDR3 is CASSFLAGVGDTQYF. The CDR3 DNA reads as TGTGCCAGCAGCTTCCTCGCGGGGGTGGGAGATACGCAGTATTTT.

V and J are TRBV6-5 and TRBJ1-2, with D possibly TRBD1 on 6 matching bases. The CDR3 runs to 15 residues. Germline CDR1 reads MNHEY; CDR2 reads SVGAGI. The V end was cut by 5 bases, the J end by 4 bases, with 17 bases between. CDR3 in amino acids: CASSQLDSLFYGYTF. DNA of the CDR3: TGTGCCAGCAGTCAACTGGACAGCCTATTCTATGGCTACACCTTC.

The chain joins TRBV11-2 to TRBJ2-5; D is ambiguous. Trimming left V 5 bases short and J 5 bases short, with 12 bases between. From germline, CDR1 is SGHAT and CDR2 FQNNGV. The CDR3 is 13 residues long. Here the CDR3 DNA reads TGTGCCAGCAGCGCTCCCATGGGGGAGACCCAGTACTTC. It is translated as CASSAPMGETQYF. Full variable domain (missing parts from reference TRBV11-2 and TRBJ2-5): EAGVAQSPRYKIIEKRQSVAFWCNPISGHATLYWYQQILGQGPKLLIQFQNNGVVDDSQLPKDRFSAERLKGVDSTLKIQPAKLEDSAVYLCASSAPMGETQYFGPGTRLLVL.

The chain combines TRBV30 with TRBJ1-1, with D uncertain. Germline V gene sequence: CDR1 GTSNPN, CDR2 SVGIG (reference sequence). The V and J ends lost 0 bases and 0 bases respectively, with 5 bases between them. The CDR3 spans 13 residues. The CDR3 nucleotides read TGTGCCTGGAGTGTCGGGTTGAACACTGAAGCTTTCTTT. This codes for CAWSVGLNTEAFF.

Comments on this clone: The same CDR3 also results from other DNA sequences found in this sample. This chain uses TRBV7-9 with TRBJ1-2; D gene unclear. The V end lost 3 bases, the J end lost 8 bases, and 19 bases lay between the germline ends. Germline V gene lookup returns CDR1 SEHNR and CDR2 FQNEAQ (reference sequence). The CDR3 is 15 amino acids. The CDR3: CASSFAADLLRGYTF. The CDR3 region has the DNA TGTGCCAGCAGCTTCGCGGCAGACCTTCTTCGGGGCTACACCTTC.

The chain recombines TRBV27 with TRBJ2-5; 7 bases align to TRBD2. The J call may be mistaken, given a closer DNA end match to TRBJ2-7. CDR1 MNHEY and CDR2 SMNVEV come from the germline V gene (reference sequence). The CDR3 is made up of 15 amino acids. The CDR3 DNA follows: TGTGCCAGCAGTACCTTATTCGGCGGGAGATACGAGCAGTACTTC. As protein: CASSTLFGGRYEQYF.

V and J are TRBV14 and TRBJ2-1; D remains ambiguous. The germline CDR1 and CDR2 sequences are SGHDN and FVKESK. The CDR3 spans 15 residues. The V end lost 1 base, the J end lost 6 bases, and 13 bases lay between the germline ends. The DNA for the CDR3 is TGTGCCAGCAGCCAAGGGCTGTCTAAGGCCAATGAGCAGTTCTTC. Encoded protein: CASSQGLSKANEQFF.

The rearrangement joins TRBV19 to TRBJ2-7; 8 nucleotides agree with TRBD2. Germline trimming cut 3 bases from V and 0 bases from J; bases unmatched to any gene: 1. The CDR3 covers 14 residues. Germline CDR1 LNHDA, CDR2 SQIVND (reference sequence). CDR3 nucleotide sequence: TGTGCCAGTAGTATTAGCGGGGACTCCTACGAGCAGTACTTC. Its translation is CASSISGDSYEQYF.

This chain joins TRBV19 and TRBJ1-3; D possibly corresponds to TRBD1 (6 bases). V shed 6 bases and J shed 0 bases, with 12 bases lying between them. The V gene's germline CDR1 is LNHDA and CDR2 SQIVND (reference sequence). The CDR3 extends over 15 amino acids. The CDR3 coding sequence is TGTGCCAGTAGACCGGACAGCCACTCTGGAAACACCATATATTTT. Its protein is CASRPDSHSGNTIYF.

In its sample, this clone was seen once. The rearrangement joins TRBV27 to TRBJ2-1; D might be TRBD2 (6 bases). This CDR3 region has 15 residues. Trimming stripped 6 bases from V and 4 bases from J, with 16 bases between. CDR1 and CDR2 from the germline V gene are MNHEY and SMNVEV (reference sequence). This CDR3 is CASSSSREFYNEQFF. The CDR3 coding sequence is TGTGCCAGCAGCTCCTCTCGGGAGTTTTACAATGAGCAGTTCTTC.

The gene calls are TRBV4-3 and TRBJ1-2, with D perhaps TRBD1 (5 bases). The CDR3 runs to 16 residues. CDR1 is LGHNA, CDR2 YSLEER, per germline. The germline V and J ends were trimmed by 3 bases and 0 bases, with 14 bases remaining between them. CDR3 coding DNA: TGCGCCAGCAGCCAGGTCCGACGGGGACCTAACTATGGCTACACCTTC. It translates to CASSQVRRGPNYGYTF.

The rearrangement uses TRBV4-3 and TRBJ2-7; unclear D gene. CDR1 LGHNA and CDR2 YSLEER come from the germline V gene. There are 15 residues in the CDR3. Trimming stripped 1 base from V and 1 base from J, with 11 bases between. CDR3 in DNA: TGCGCCAGCAGCCAAGGAAGGTACAGATCCTACGAGCAGTACTTC. Protein sequence: CASSQGRYRSYEQYF.

This clone has a single count. The chain links TRBV11-2 to TRBJ2-7; D is ambiguous. CDR3 size: 11 residues. Trimming shortened V by 5 bases and J by 3 bases, and 5 bases separated the two germline ends. Per germline, CDR1 SGHAT and CDR2 FQNNGV. The CDR3 sequence is CASSLNYEQYF. Here the CDR3 DNA reads TGTGCCAGCAGCCTCAACTACGAGCAGTACTTC.

The gene calls are TRBV11-1 and TRBJ2-1; TRBD2 might be the D (6 bases). The V end was cut by 3 bases, the J end by 1 base, with 7 bases between. Germline CDR1 reads SGHAT; CDR2 reads FQDESV (reference sequence). The CDR3 spans 14 residues. The CDR3 reads CASSFSGSYNEQFF. The CDR3 DNA reads TGTGCCAGCAGCTTTAGCGGTTCCTACAATGAGCAGTTCTTC.

The chain employs TRBV25-1 and TRBJ2-1; D not resolved. From germline, CDR1 is MGHDK and CDR2 SYGVNS. The CDR3 is made up of 12 amino acids. The V end was cut by 5 bases, the J end by 7 bases, with 9 bases between. The CDR3 DNA reads TGTGCCAGCAGTCCGGACGGAAATGAGCAGTTCTTC. The encoded protein is CASSPDGNEQFF.

The chain links TRBV29-1 to TRBJ1-2, with TRBD1 as a possible D gene (5 bases). The CDR3 loop spans 13 amino acids. Per the germline V gene, CDR1 is SQVTM and CDR2 is ANQGSEA. The germline V and J ends were trimmed by 7 bases and 3 bases, with 15 bases remaining between them. This CDR3 is CSAQGGGDYGYTF. CDR3 DNA sequence: TGCAGCGCCCAAGGCGGGGGTGACTATGGCTACACCTTC.

The chain links TRBV6-1 to TRBJ2-7; D ambiguous. Germline-derived CDR1 and CDR2 are MNHNS and SASEGT. The length of the CDR3 is 15 residues. With 1 base removed from V and 0 bases from J, the gap between germline ends came to 10 bases. The CDR3 sequence: CASSEEGKSSYEQYF. As DNA, the CDR3 is TGTGCCAGCAGTGAAGAGGGCAAGAGCTCCTACGAGCAGTACTTC.

The chain combines TRBV10-3 with TRBJ1-1; D is ambiguous. V lost 0 bases to trimming and J lost 7 bases, with 9 bases between them. CDR3 size: 13 residues. Germline V gives CDR1 ENHRY, CDR2 SYGVKD. The CDR3 sequence: CAISESVNFEAFF. The CDR3, as DNA: TGTGCCATCAGTGAGTCCGTAAACTTTGAAGCTTTCTTT.

The table lists this clone with a few counts. The chain carries TRBV19 and TRBJ1-5; D perhaps matches TRBD1 (5 bases). Germline assignment: CDR1 LNHDA and CDR2 SQIVND (reference sequence). Deletions cut 10 bases from V and 2 bases from J, with 9 bases between. The CDR3 extends over 12 amino acids. In DNA, the CDR3 is TGTGCCACAGGGTTGGGCAATCAGCCCCAGCATTTT. Encoded protein: CATGLGNQPQHF.